This entry features one TCR beta chain sequence. Generated by immunoSEQ multiplex PCR, the TCRdb table keeps only in-frame clones and is missing some. This sample has 55,000 to 80,000 clones; 86% occur once, and the top ten carry approximately 0.99%. The CDR3 contains 15 residues. CDR1 MDHEN and CDR2 SYDVKM come from the germline V gene. The V segment lost 8 bases and the J segment 6 bases; nucleotides outside the gene matches: 12. This entry comes from a study of OX40 agonist ivuxolimab in advanced cancers. The J gene is TRBJ2-7, the V gene TRBV28; TRBD2 agrees at 11 bases. The TCR originated in an adult with an advanced solid tumor such as melanoma, head and neck, liver or kidney cancer. The sample here was CD4+ or CD8+ T cells sorted from blood, taken in a trial of the OX40 agonist ivuxolimab. Written as DNA, the CDR3 is TGTGCCAGCCGCCCGGGAGTAGCGGGAGGGGGCGAGCAGTACTTC. As protein: CASRPGVAGGGEQYF.